This T cell receptor (beta chain) was obtained from a study of PD-L1 blockade in urothelial cancer. Study information: Blood underwent analysis 3 weeks (second dose) and 6 weeks after treatment began.

The CDR3 is made up of 16 amino acids. J was trimmed by 6 bases and V by 1 base; bases with no gene match: 8. Germline CDR1 reads SGHVS; CDR2 reads FNYEAQ. Profiling relied on immunoSEQ multiplex PCR, and the TCRdb table lists in-frame clones only, not all of them. The data show 45,000 to 50,000 clones, 82% seen once. The time point here: pretreatment peripheral blood. The TCR was taken from a man aged 50 to 59 with urothelial cancer. The source material was PBMCs, sampled around atezolizumab (anti-PD-L1) treatment. This chain connects TRBV7-6 to TRBJ2-3; 9 bases align to TRBD2. The CDR3 protein is CASSLGRGGVRDTQYF. The CDR3 region has the DNA TGTGCCAGCAGCTTAGGGCGGGGGGGGGTCCGGGATACGCAGTATTTT.